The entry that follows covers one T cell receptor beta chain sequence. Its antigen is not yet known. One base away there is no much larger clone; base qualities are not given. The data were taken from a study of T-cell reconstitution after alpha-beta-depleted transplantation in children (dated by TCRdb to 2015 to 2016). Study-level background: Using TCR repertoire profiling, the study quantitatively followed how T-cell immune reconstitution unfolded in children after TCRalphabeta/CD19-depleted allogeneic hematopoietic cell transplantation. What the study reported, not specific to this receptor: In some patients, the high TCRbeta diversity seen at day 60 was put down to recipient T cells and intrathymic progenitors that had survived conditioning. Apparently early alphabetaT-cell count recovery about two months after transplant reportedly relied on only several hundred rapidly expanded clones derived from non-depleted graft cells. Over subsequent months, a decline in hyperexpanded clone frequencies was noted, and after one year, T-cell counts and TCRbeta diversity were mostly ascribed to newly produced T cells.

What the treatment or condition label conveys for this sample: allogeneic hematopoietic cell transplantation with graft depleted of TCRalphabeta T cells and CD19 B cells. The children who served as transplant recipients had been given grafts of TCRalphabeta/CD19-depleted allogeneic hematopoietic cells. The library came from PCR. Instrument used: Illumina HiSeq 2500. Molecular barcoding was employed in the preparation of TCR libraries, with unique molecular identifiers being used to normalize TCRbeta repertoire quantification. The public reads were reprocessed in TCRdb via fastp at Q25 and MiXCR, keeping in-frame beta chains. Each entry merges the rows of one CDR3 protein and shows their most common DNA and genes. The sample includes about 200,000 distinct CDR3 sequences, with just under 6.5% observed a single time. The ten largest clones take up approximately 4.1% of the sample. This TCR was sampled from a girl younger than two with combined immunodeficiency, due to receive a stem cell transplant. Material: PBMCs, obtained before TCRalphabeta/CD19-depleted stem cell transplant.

The CDR3: CASSYSKGLAGGLLNEQFF. The DNA sequence reads TGTGCCAGCAGTTACTCAAAGGGACTAGCGGGAGGGCTTTTGAATGAGCAGTTCTTC. In this chain, TRBV6-2 or TRBV6-3 is recombined with TRBJ2-1, and 16 junctional nucleotides match TRBD2. The germline V gene yields MNHEY for CDR1 and SVGEGT for CDR2. Trimming accounts for 0 bases at V and 7 bases at J, while the number of junction bases matched to no gene is 9. The CDR3 covers 19 residues, taking in both the cysteine and the phenylalanine. The entry retains the CDR3 DNA only, 57 bases that are in frame from base 1.